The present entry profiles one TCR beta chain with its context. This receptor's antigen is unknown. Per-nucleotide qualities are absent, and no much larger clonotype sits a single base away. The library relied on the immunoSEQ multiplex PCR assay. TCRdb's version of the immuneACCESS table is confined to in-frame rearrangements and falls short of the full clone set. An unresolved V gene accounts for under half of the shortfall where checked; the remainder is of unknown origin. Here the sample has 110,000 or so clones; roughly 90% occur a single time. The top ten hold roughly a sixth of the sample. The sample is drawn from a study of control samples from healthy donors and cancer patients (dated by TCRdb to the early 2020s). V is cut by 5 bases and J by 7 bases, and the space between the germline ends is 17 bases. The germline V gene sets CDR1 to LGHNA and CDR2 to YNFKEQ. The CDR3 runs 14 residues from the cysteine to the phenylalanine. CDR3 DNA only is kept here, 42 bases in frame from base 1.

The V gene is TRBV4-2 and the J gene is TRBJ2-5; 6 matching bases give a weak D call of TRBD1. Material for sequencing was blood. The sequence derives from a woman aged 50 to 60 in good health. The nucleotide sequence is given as TGTGCCAGCAGCGTCGACCGGGTAGGGGGGACCCAGTACTTC. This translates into CASSVDRVGGTQYF.